The 3 T cell receptor beta chains below come from one sample, sequenced in a study of T cells after yellow fever vaccination. MiXCR, applied by TCRdb to the 5' RACE reads, yields one record per CDR3 protein. The sample lists 5,000 or so distinct CDR3 sequences, 6.5% occurring once. The sample was PBMCs, either bulk or a sorted T-cell subset (CD4+, CD8+, memory, or dextramer-sorted; not recorded which), taken roughly 14 days after the first yellow fever vaccination. The source of these receptors is a man younger than 30 who received the YFV17D yellow fever vaccine.

Many counts were recorded for this clonotype. This chain uses TRBV4-1 with TRBJ1-2; D unclear. Germline values: CDR1 MGHRA, CDR2 YSYEKL. The V end was cut by 0 bases, the J end by 6 bases, with 14 bases between. This CDR3 spans 15 amino acids. CDR3 sequence: CASSQDEGEVNGYTF. CDR3 nucleotide sequence: TGCGCCAGCAGCCAAGATGAGGGAGAAGTGAATGGCTACACCTTC.

The chain links TRBV7-9 to TRBJ1-2; a weak D match, TRBD1 (5 bases). From germline, CDR1 is SEHNR and CDR2 FQNEAQ (reference sequence). CDR3 size: 14 residues. With 3 bases removed from V and 1 base from J, the gap between germline ends came to 9 bases. CDR3 sequence reads: CASSFLGGNYGYTF. In DNA, the CDR3 is TGTGCCAGCAGCTTCCTTGGGGGTAACTATGGCTACACCTTC.

In its sample, this clonotype was seen many times. V and J are TRBV4-2 and TRBJ2-1; TRBD1 matches at 9 bases. The CDR3 is made up of 17 amino acids. The junction had 5 bases not matched to a gene; V was cut back by 0 bases and J by 2 bases. Germline V gene sequence: CDR1 LGHNA, CDR2 YNFKEQ. CDR3 bases: TGTGCCAGCAGCCAAGACCCCGGACAGGGGCCCTACAATGAGCAGTTCTTC. Translation: CASSQDPGQGPYNEQFF.